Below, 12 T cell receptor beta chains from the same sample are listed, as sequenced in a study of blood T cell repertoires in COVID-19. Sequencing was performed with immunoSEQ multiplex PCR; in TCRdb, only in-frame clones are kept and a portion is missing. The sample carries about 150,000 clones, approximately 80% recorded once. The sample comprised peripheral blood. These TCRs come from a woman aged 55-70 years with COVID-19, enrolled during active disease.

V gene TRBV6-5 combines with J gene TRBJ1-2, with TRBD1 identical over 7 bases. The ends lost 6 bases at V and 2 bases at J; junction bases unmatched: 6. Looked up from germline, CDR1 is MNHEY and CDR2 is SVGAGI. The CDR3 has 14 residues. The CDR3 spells CASSDRDANYGYTF. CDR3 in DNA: TGTGCCAGCAGCGACAGGGACGCCAACTATGGCTACACCTTC.

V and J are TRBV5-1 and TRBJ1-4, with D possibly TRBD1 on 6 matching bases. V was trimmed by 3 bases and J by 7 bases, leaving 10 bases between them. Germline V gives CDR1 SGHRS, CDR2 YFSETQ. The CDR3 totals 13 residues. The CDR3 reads CASSSQGSEKLFF. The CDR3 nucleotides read TGCGCCAGCAGCTCACAGGGTAGTGAAAAACTGTTTTTT.

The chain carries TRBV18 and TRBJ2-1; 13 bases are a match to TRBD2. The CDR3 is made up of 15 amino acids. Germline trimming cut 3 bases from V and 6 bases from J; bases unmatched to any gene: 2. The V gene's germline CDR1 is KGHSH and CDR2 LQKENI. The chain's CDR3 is CASSPTSGRGNEQFF. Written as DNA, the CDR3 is TGTGCCAGCTCACCTACTAGCGGGAGGGGCAATGAGCAGTTCTTC.

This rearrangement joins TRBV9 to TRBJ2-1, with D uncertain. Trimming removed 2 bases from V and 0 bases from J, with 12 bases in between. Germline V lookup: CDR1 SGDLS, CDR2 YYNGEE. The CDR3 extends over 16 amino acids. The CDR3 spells CASSVSTGNSYNEQFF. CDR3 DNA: TGTGCCAGCAGCGTTTCGACTGGCAACTCCTACAATGAGCAGTTCTTC.

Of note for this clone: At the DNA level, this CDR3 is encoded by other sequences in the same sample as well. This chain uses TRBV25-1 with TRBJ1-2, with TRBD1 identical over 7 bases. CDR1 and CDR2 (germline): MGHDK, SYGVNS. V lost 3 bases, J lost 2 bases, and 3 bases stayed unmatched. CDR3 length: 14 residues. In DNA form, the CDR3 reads TGTGCCAGCAGTGAGCCGGGACAGAACTATGGCTACACCTTC. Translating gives CASSEPGQNYGYTF.

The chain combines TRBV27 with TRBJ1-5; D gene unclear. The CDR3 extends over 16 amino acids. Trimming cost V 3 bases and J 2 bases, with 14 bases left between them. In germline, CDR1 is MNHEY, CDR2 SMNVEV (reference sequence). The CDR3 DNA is TGTGCCAGCAGTTTTGCCTCCGGCCGGGGCAATCAGCCCCAGCATTTT. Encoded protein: CASSFASGRGNQPQHF.

The CDR3 DNA sequence: TGCGCCAGCAGCAGAACTACAGGGTTGAACATTCAGTACTTC. Translating gives CASSRTTGLNIQYF. The gene calls are TRBV5-1 and TRBJ2-4; the D gene is possibly TRBD1 (6 bases). The V gene's germline CDR1 is SGHRS and CDR2 YFSETQ. The CDR3 totals 14 residues. Trimming shortened V by 4 bases and J by 7 bases, and 15 bases separated the two germline ends.

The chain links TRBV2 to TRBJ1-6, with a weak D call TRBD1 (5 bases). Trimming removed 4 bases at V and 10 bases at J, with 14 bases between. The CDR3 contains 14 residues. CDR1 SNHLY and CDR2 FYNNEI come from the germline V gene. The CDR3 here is CASSVTAGQSPLHF. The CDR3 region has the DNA TGTGCCAGCAGTGTTACGGCGGGGCAATCACCCCTCCACTTT.

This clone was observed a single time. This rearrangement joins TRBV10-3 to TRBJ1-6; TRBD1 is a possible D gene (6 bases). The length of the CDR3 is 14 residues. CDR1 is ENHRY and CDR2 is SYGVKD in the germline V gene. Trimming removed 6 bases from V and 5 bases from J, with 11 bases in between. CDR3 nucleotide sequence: TGTGCCATCAGCGGGACACCTAATAATTCACCCCTCCACTTT. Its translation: CAISGTPNNSPLHF.

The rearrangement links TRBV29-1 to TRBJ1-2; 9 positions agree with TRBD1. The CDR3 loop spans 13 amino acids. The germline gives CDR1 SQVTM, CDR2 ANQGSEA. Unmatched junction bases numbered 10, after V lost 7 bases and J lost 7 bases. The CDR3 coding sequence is TGCAGCGCCCCGGGACAGGGATCTTCTGGCTACACCTTC. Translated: CSAPGQGSSGYTF.

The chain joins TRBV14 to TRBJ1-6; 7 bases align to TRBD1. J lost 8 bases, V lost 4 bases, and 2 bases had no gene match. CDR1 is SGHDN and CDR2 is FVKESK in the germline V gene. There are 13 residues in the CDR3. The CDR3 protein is CASSRDSYSPLHF. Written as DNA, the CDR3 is TGTGCCAGCAGCCGGGACAGTTATTCACCCCTCCACTTT.

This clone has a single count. The CDR3 sequence: CASSLGQLGNSPLHF. In DNA, the CDR3 is TGTGCCAGCAGCTTGGGACAGTTGGGGAATTCACCCCTCCACTTT. This chain uses TRBV5-6 with TRBJ1-6, with TRBD1 as a possible D gene (5 bases). Germline loops: CDR1 SGHDT, CDR2 YYEEEE. There are 15 residues in the CDR3. The V end lost 0 bases, the J end lost 7 bases, and 11 bases lay between the germline ends.